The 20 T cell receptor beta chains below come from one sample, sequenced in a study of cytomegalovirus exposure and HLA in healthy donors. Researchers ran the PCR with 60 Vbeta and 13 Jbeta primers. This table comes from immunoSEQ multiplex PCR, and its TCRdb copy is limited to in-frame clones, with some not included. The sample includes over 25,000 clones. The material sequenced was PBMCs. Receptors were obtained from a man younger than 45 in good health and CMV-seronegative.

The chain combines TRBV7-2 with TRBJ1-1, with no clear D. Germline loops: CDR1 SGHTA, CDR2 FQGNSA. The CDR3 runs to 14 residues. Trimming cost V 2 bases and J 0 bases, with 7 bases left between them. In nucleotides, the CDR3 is TGTGCCAGCAGCTTATACGGTCTGAACACTGAAGCTTTCTTT. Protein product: CASSLYGLNTEAFF.

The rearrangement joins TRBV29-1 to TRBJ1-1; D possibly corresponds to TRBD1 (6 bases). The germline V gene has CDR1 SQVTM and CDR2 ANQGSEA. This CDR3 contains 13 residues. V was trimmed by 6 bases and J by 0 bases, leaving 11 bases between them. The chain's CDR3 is CSVRGGVNTEAFF. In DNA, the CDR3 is TGCAGCGTAAGAGGGGGTGTGAACACTGAAGCTTTCTTT. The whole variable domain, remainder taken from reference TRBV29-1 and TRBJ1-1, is SAVISQKPSRDICQRGTSLTIQCQVDSQVTMMFWYRQQPGQSLTLIATANQGSEATYESGFVIDKFPISRPNLTFSTLTVSNMSPEDSSIYLCSVRGGVNTEAFFGQGTRLTVV.

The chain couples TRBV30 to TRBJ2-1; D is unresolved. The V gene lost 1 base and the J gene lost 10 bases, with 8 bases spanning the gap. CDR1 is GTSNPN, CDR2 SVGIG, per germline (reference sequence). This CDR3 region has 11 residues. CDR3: CAWSDRREQFF. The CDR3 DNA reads TGTGCCTGGAGTGATAGGCGGGAGCAGTTCTTC.

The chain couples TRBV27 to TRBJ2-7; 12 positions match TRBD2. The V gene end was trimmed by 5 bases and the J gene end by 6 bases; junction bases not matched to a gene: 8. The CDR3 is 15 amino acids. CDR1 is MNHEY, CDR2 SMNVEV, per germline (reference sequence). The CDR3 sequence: CASSPEGLAGSEQYF. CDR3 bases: TGTGCCAGCAGTCCAGAAGGACTAGCGGGATCCGAGCAGTACTTC.

Here the CDR3 DNA reads TGTGCCAGCAGTTTATCCGGGACAGGGGGCACTGAAGCTTTCTTT. It translates to CASSLSGTGGTEAFF. The V gene is TRBV6-5, the J gene TRBJ1-1; 11 nucleotides align to TRBD1. This CDR3 comprises 15 residues. V was clipped by 4 bases and J by 4 bases; unmatched bases: 5. Germline CDR1 is MNHEY and CDR2 is SVGAGI.

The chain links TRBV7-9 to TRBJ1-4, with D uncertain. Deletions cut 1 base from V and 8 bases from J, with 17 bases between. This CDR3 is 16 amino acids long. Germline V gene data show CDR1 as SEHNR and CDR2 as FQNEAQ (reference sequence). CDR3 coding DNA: TGTGCCAGCAGCTTAGAAGTCACTGGAGGGAAGGAAAAACTGTTTTTT. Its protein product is CASSLEVTGGKEKLFF. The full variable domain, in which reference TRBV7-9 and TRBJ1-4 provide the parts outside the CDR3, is DTGVSQNPRHKITKRGQNVTFRCDPISEHNRLYWYRQTLGQGPEFLTYFQNEAQLEKSRLLSDRFSAERPKGSFSTLEIQRTEQGDSAMYLCASSLEVTGGKEKLFFGSGTQLSVL.

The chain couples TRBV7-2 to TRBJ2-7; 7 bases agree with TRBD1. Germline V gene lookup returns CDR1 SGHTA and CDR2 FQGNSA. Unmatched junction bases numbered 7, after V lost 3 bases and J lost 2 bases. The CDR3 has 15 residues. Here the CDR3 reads CASSFDRDRAYEQYF. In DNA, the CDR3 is TGTGCCAGCAGCTTCGACCGGGACAGAGCCTACGAGCAGTACTTC.

The CDR3 DNA follows: TGTGCCAGCAGCTTAGACAGGGAAGAAGCTTATGGCTACACCTTC. Protein sequence: CASSLDREEAYGYTF. The chain uses TRBV7-9 and TRBJ1-2, with a weak D call TRBD1 (6 bases). CDR3 length: 15 amino acids. Germline values: CDR1 SEHNR, CDR2 FQNEAQ (reference sequence). With 1 base removed from V and 5 bases from J, the gap between germline ends came to 14 bases.

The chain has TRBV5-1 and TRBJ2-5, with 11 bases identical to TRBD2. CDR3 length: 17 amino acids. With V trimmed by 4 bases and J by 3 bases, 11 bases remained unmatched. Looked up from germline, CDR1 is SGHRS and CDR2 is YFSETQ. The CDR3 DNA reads TGCGCCAGCAGCAGTGGGACTAGCGGTCGACTAAAAGAGACCCAGTACTTC. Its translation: CASSSGTSGRLKETQYF. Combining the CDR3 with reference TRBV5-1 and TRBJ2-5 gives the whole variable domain KAGVTQTPRYLIKTRGQQVTLSCSPISGHRSVSWYQQTPGQGLQFLFEYFSETQRNKGNFPGRFSGRQFSNSRSEMNVSTLELGDSALYLCASSSGTSGRLKETQYFGPGTRLLVL.

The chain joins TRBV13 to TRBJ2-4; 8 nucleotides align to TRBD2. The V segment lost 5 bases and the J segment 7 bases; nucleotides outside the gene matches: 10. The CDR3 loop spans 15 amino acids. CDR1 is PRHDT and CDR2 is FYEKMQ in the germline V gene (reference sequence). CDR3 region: CASSRGAGGINIQYF. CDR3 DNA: TGTGCCAGCAGCCGGGGGGCGGGAGGTATCAACATTCAGTACTTC.

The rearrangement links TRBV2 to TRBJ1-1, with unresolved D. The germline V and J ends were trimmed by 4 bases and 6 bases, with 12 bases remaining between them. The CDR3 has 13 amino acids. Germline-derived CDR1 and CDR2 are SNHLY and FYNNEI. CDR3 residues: CASSVIPPAEAFF. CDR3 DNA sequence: TGTGCCAGCAGTGTAATCCCCCCCGCTGAAGCTTTCTTT.

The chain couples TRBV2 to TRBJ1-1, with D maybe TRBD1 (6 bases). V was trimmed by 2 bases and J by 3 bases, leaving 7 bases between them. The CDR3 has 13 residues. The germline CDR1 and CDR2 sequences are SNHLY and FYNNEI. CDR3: CASSEQGHTEAFF. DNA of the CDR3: TGTGCCAGCAGTGAACAGGGGCACACTGAAGCTTTCTTT.

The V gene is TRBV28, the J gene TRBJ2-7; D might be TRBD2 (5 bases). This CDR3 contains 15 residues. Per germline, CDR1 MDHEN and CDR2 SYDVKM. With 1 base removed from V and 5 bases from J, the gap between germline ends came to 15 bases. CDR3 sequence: CASSLSTGFTDEQYF. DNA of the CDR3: TGTGCCAGCAGTTTATCGACGGGGTTCACGGACGAGCAGTACTTC.

CDR3 sequence (DNA): TGTGCCAGCAGTCATTCAGGCATAAGCACAGATACGCAGTATTTT. Its protein product is CASSHSGISTDTQYF. This chain uses TRBV6-5 with TRBJ2-3; D unclear. V lost 5 bases and J lost 0, with 12 bases in between. Germline V CDR1 and CDR2: MNHEY, SVGAGI. This CDR3 has 15 amino acids.

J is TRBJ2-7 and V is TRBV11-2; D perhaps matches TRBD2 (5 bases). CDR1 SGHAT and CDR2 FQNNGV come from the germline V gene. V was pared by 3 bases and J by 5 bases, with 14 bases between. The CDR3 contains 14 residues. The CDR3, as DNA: TGTGCCAGCAGCTTCCCGTTTCGGAGGAACGAGCAGTACTTC. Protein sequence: CASSFPFRRNEQYF.

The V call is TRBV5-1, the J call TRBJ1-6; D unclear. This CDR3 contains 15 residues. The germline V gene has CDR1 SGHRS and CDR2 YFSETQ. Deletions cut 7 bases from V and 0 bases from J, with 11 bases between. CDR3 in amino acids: CASALDSSYNSPLHF. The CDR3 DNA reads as TGCGCCAGCGCCCTAGATAGCTCCTATAATTCACCCCTCCACTTT. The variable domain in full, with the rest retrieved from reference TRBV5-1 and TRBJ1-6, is KAGVTQTPRYLIKTRGQQVTLSCSPISGHRSVSWYQQTPGQGLQFLFEYFSETQRNKGNFPGRFSGRQFSNSRSEMNVSTLELGDSALYLCASALDSSYNSPLHFGNGTRLTVT.

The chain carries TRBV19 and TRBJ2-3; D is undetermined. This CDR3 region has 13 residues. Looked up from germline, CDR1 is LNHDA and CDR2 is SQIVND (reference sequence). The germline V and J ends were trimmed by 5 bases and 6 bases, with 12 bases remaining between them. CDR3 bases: TGTGCCAGTAGTCTCCAAAAACAGGATACGCAGTATTTT. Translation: CASSLQKQDTQYF. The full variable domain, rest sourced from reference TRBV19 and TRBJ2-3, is DGGITQSPKYLFRKEGQNVTLSCEQNLNHDAMYWYRQDPGQGLRLIYYSQIVNDFQKGDIAEGYSVSREKKESFPLTVTSAQKNPTAFYLCASSLQKQDTQYFGPGTRLTVL.

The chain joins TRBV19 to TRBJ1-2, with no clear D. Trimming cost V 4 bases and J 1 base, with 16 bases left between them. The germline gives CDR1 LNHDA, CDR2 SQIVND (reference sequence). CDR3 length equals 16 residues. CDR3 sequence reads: CASSKEGSYLNYGYTF. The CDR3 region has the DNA TGTGCCAGTAGTAAGGAGGGCAGCTACCTTAACTATGGCTACACCTTC.

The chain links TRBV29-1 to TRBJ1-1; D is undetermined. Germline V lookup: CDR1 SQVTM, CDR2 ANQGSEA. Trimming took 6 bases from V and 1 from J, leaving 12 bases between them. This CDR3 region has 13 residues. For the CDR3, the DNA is TGCAGCGTAGCGAAGAATTGGAACACTGAAGCTTTCTTT. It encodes CSVAKNWNTEAFF.

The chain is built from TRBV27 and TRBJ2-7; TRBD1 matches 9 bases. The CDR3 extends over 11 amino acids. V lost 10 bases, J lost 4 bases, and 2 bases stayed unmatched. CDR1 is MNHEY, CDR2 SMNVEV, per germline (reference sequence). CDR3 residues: CATGQGYEQYF. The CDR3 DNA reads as TGTGCCACGGGACAGGGATACGAGCAGTACTTC.